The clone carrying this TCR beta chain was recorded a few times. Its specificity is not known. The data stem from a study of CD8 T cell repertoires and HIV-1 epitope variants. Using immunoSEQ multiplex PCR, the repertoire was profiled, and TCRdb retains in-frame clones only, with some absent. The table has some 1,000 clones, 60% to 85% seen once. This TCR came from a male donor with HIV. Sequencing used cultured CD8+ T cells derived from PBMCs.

In DNA, the CDR3 is TGTGCCAGCAGCCTAGAAATGTGGAACACTGAAGCTTTCTTT. Translating it yields CASSLEMWNTEAFF. The chain links TRBV5-5 to TRBJ1-1; D unresolved. This CDR3 spans 14 amino acids. Germline V CDR1 and CDR2: SGHKS, YYEKEE (reference sequence). V gave up 4 bases and J gave up 1 base, with 11 bases separating them.